This T cell receptor beta chain was documented in a study of PD-1 blockade in classical Hodgkin lymphoma. Overall study: Nivolumab dosed at 3 mg/kg went to patients intravenously every 2 weeks. The study's findings and limits: Diversity in CD4+ TCRs, unlike that measured in CD8+ TCRs, had risen significantly by C4D1. Newly diagnosed and completely responding patients shared comparable baseline diversity.

The CDR3 totals 14 residues. Germline values: CDR1 MDHEN, CDR2 SYDVKM. Profiled with immunoSEQ multiplex PCR; TCRdb holds only in-frame clones, not every one. The table has tens of thousands of clones, 60% to 75% seen once. The patients all showed relapse after autologous stem cell transplantation, while their brentuximab vedotin exposure varied. On this clone itself: The antigen remains unidentified. Sequence at one end of the junction differs from germline and may be a read error. Other DNA sequences in the sample encode the same CDR3.

The sample here was peripheral blood mononuclear cells (PBMCs), taken at baseline. The sequence came from a human donor with classical Hodgkin lymphoma. This chain links TRBV28 with TRBJ2-3; perhaps TRBD2 as D (6 bases). For the CDR3, the DNA is TGTGCCAGCATAAGAGGGTGGGAGGCAGATACGCAATATTTT. Protein product: CASIRGWEADTQYF.